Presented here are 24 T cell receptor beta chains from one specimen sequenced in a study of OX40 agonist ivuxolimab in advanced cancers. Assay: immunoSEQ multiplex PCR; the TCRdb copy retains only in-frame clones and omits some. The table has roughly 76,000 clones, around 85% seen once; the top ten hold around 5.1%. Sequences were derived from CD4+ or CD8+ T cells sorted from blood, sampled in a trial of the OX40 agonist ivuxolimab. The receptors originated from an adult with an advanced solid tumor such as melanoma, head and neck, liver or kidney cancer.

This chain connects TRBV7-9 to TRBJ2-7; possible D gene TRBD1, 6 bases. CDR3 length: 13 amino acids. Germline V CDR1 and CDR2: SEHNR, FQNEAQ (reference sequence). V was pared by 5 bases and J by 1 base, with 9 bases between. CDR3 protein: CASSVRGSYEQYF. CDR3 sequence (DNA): TGTGCCAGCAGCGTCAGGGGATCCTACGAGCAGTACTTC.

The CDR3: CAWSVAGPRDIQYF. The DNA for the CDR3 is TGTGCCTGGAGTGTGGCGGGGCCGAGGGACATTCAGTACTTC. The chain uses TRBV30 and TRBJ2-4; D may be TRBD2 (6 bases). The ends were cut back, 0 bases at V and 8 bases at J, with 14 bases in the middle. CDR1 GTSNPN and CDR2 SVGIG come from the germline V gene (reference sequence). CDR3 length equals 14 residues.

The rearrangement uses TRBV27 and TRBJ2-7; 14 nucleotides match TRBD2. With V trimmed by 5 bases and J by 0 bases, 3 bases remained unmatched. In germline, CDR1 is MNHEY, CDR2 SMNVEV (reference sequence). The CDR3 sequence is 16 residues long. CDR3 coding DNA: TGTGCCAGCAGTGGGACTAGCGGGGGCAGCTCCTACGAGCAGTACTTC. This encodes CASSGTSGGSSYEQYF.

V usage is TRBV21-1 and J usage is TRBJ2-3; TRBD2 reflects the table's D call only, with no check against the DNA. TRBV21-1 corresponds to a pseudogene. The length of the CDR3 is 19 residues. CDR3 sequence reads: CASSKVSREGLGRTDTQYF. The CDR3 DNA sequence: TGTGCCAGCAGCAAAGTGTCGCGGGAGGGCCTGGGGCGAACAGATACGCAGTATTTT.

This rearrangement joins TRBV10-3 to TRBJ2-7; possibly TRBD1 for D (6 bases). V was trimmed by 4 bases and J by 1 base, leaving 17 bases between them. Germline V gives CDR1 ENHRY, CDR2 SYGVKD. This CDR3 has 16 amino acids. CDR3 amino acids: CAISGQGSFGSYEQYF. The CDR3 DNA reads TGTGCCATCAGTGGGCAGGGGAGCTTTGGGTCCTACGAGCAGTACTTC.

CDR3 coding DNA: TGTGCCACCAGCTTACAGGGGGCGTCTGGCTACACCTTC. Its protein product is CATSLQGASGYTF. V and J are TRBV15 and TRBJ1-2, with 9 bases lining up with TRBD1. The ends lost 5 bases at V and 7 bases at J; junction bases unmatched: 5. Germline V gives CDR1 LNHNV, CDR2 YYDKDF (reference sequence). CDR3 length equals 13 residues.

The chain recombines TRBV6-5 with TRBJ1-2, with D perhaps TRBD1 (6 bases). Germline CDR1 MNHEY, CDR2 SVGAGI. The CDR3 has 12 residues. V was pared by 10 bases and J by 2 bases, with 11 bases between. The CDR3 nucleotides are TGTGCCACCCGACAGGCGAACTATGGCTACACCTTC. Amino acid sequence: CATRQANYGYTF.

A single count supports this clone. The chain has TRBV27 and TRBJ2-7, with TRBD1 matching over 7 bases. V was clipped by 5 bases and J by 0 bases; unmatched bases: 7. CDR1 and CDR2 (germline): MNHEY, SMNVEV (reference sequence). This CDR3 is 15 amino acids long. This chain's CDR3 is CASSLTTGHSYEQYF. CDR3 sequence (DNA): TGTGCCAGCAGTCTAACGACAGGGCACTCCTACGAGCAGTACTTC.

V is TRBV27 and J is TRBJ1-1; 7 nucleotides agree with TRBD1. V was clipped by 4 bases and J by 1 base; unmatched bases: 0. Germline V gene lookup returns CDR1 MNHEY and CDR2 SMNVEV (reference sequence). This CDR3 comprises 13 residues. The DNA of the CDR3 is TGTGCCAGCAGTTACAGGGGGAACACTGAAGCTTTCTTT. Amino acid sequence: CASSYRGNTEAFF.

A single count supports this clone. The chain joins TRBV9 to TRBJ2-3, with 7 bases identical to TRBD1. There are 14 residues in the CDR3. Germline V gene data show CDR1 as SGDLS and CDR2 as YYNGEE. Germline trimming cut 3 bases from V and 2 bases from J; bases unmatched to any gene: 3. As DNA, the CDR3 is TGTGCCAGCAGCGAGGGACAGTTCACAGATACGCAGTATTTT. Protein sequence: CASSEGQFTDTQYF.

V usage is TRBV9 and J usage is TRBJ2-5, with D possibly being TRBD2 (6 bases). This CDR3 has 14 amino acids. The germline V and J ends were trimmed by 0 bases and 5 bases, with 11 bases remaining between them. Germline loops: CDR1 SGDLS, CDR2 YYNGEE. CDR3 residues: CASSVGGAGETQYF. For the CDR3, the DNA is TGTGCCAGCAGCGTAGGAGGGGCGGGGGAGACCCAGTACTTC.

CDR3 residues: CASSQDVTSGGPNEQFF. In DNA, the CDR3 is TGCGCCAGCAGCCAAGATGTGACTAGCGGGGGCCCCAATGAGCAGTTCTTC. The chain links TRBV4-3 to TRBJ2-1, with 12 bases matching TRBD2. CDR3 length: 17 amino acids. J was trimmed by 6 bases and V by 0 bases; bases with no gene match: 6. Per germline, CDR1 LGHNA and CDR2 YSLEER.

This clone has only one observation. In DNA, the CDR3 is TGTGCCAGCAGCTTACGGGGAACCTATGGCTACACCTTC. Encoded protein: CASSLRGTYGYTF. The gene calls are TRBV7-9 and TRBJ1-2; D ambiguous. CDR1 SEHNR and CDR2 FQNEAQ come from the germline V gene (reference sequence). V was cut by 2 bases and J by 4 bases, with 8 bases left in between. The CDR3 length is 13 residues.

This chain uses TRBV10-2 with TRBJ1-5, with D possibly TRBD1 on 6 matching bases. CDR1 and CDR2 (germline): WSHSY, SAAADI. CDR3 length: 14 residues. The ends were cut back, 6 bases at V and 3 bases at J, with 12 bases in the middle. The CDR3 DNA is TGCGCCAGCAGGGCGACAGGTAACAATCAGCCCCAGCATTTT. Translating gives CASRATGNNQPQHF.

CDR3 DNA sequence: TGTGCCAGCTCACCACAGGGGGCTGTTGGTCAGCCCCAGCATTTT. Translation: CASSPQGAVGQPQHF. The genes are TRBV18 and TRBJ1-5, with 7 bases that match TRBD1. V dropped 1 base and J dropped 6; count of bases not matched to a gene: 6. The germline CDR1 and CDR2 sequences are KGHSH and LQKENI. The CDR3 extends over 15 amino acids.

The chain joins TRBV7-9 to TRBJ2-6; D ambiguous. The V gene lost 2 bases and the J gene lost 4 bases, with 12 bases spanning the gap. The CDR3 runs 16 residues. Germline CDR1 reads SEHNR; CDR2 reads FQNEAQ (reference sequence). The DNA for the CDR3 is TGTGCCAGCAGCTTATGGCCTACACCGGGGGCCAACGTCCTGACTTTC. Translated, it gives CASSLWPTPGANVLTF.

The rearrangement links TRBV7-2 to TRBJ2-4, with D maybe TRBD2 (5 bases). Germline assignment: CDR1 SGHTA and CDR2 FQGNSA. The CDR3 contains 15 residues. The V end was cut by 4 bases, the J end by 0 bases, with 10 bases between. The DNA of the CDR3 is TGTGCCAGCAGCTGGCAGGAGGTAGCCAAAAACATTCAGTACTTC. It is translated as CASSWQEVAKNIQYF.

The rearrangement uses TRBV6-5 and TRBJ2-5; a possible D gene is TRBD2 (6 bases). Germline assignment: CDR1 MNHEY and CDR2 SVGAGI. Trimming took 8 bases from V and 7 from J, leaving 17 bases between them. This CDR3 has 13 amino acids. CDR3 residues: CASSPGVSVTQYF. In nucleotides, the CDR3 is TGTGCCAGCTCCCCGGGGGTCTCCGTGACCCAGTACTTC.

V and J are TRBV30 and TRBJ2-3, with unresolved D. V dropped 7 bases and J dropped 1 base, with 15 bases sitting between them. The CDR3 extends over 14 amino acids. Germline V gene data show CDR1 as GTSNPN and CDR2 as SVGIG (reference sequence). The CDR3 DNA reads TGTGCCTCGACTCGAGCAGTGGGCACAGATACGCAGTATTTT. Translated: CASTRAVGTDTQYF.

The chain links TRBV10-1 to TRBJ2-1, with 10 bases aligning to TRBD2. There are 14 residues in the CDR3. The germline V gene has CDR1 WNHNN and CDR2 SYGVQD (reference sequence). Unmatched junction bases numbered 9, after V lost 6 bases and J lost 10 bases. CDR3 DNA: TGCGCCAGCAGCGCCGGGACTAGCGCTCGGGAGCAGTTCTTC. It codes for CASSAGTSAREQFF.

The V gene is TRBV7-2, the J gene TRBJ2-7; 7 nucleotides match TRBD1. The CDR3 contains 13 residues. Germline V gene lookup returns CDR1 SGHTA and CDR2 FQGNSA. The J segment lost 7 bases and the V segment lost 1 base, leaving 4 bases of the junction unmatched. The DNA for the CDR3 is TGTGCCAGCAGCTTAGAGGGGGCGCGGGAGCAGTACTTC. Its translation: CASSLEGAREQYF.

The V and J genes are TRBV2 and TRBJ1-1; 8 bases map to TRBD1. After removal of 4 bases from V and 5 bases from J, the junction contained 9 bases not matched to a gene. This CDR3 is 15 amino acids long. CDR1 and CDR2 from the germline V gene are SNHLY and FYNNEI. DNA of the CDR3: TGTGCCAGCAGTGGGAGGGCTGACAGGGGAACTGAAGCTTTCTTT. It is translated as CASSGRADRGTEAFF.

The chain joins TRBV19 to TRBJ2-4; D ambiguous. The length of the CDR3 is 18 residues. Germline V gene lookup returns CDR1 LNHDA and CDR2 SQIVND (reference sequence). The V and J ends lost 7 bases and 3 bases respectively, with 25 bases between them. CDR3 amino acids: CASTPRPVALGSKNIQYF. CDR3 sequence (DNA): TGTGCCAGTACCCCACGACCAGTCGCACTCGGAAGCAAAAACATTCAGTACTTC.

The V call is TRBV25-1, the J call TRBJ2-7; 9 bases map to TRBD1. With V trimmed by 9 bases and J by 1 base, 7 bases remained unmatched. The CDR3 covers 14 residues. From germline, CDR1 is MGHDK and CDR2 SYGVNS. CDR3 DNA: TGTGCCAGGCGAACAGGGGGCGGATCCTACGAGCAGTACTTC. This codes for CARRTGGGSYEQYF.